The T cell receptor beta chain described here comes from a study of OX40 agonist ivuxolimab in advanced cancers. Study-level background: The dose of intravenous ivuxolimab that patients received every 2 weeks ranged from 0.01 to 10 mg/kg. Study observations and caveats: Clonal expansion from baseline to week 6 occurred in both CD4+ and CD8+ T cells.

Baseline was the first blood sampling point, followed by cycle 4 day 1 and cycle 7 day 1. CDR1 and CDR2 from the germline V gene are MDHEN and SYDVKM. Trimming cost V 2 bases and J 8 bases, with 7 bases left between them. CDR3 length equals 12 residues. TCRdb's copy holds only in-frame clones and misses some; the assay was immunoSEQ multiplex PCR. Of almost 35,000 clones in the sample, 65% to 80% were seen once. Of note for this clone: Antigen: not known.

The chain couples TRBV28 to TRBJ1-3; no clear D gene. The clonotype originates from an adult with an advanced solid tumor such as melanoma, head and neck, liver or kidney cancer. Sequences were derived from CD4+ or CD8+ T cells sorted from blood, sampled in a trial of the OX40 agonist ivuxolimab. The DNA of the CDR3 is TGTGCCAGCAGTTTACCTAGGGACACCATATATTTT. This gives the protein CASSLPRDTIYF.